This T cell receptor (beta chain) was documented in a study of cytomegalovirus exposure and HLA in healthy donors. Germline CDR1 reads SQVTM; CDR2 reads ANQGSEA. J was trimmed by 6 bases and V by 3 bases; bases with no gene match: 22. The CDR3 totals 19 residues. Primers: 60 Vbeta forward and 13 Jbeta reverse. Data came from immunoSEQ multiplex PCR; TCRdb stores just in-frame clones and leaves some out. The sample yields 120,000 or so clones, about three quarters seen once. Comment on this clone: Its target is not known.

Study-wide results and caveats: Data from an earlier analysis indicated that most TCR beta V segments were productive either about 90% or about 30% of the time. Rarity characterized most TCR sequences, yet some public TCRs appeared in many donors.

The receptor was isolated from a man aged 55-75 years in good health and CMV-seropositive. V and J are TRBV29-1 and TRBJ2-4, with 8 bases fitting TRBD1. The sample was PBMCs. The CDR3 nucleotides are TGCAGCGTTGATGGCTTTTTGGGTCAGGGGGCGTGGGAAGGAAACATTCAGTACTTC. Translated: CSVDGFLGQGAWEGNIQYF.